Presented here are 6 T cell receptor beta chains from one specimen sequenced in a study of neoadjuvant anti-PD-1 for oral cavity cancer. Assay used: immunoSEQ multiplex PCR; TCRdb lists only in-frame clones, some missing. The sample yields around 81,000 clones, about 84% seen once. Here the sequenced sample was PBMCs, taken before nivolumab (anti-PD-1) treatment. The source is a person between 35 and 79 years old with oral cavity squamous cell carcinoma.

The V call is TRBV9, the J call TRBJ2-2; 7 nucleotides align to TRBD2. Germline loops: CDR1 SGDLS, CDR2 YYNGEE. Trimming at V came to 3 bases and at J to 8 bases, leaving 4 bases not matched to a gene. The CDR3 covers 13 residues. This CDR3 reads CASSAQREGELFF. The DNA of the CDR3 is TGTGCCAGCAGCGCCCAGCGGGAAGGGGAGCTGTTTTTT.

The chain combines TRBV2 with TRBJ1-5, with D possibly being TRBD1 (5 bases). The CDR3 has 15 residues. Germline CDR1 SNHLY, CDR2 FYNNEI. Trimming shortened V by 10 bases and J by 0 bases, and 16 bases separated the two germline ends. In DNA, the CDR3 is TGTGCCACGCAAAGGGACCAGTATAGCAATCAGCCCCAGCATTTT. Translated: CATQRDQYSNQPQHF.

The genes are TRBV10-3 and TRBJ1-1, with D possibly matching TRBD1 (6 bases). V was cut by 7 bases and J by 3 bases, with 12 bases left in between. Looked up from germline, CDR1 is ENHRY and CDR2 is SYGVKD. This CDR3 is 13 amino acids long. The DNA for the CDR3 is TGTGCCATCATGGCAGGGGTAGACACTGAAGCTTTCTTT. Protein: CAIMAGVDTEAFF.

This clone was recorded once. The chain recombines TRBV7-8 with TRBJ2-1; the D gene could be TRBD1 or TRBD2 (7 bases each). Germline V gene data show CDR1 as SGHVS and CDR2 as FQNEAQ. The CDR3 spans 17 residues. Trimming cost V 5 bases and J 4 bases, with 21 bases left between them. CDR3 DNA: TGTGCCAGCAGCCCGAGGGGGGGGCAGGGGGTTTACAATGAGCAGTTCTTC. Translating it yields CASSPRGGQGVYNEQFF.

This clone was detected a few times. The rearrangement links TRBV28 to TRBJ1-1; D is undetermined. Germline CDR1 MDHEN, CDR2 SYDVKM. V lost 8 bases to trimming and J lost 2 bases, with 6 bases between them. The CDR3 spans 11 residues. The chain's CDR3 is CASRGNTEAFF. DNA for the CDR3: TGTGCCAGCCGGGGAAACACTGAAGCTTTCTTT.

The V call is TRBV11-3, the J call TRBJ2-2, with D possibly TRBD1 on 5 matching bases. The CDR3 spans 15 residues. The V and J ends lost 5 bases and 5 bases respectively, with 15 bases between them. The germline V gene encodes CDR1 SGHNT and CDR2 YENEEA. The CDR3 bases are TGTGCCAGCAGCAATGGGGCAGGGCGAACCGGGGAGCTGTTTTTT. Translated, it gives CASSNGAGRTGELFF.